This TCR beta chain comes out of a study of OX40 agonist ivuxolimab in advanced cancers. Study-level information: Dose-escalation subjects each had hepatocellular carcinoma, melanoma, renal cell or head and neck cancer. Study-wide results and limits: Among T cells, CD8+ cells averaged more expanded clones than CD4+ cells. In the 0.1 to 3.0 mg/kg range, CD4+ and CD8+ blood T cells had expanded clonally by week 6.

Here immunoSEQ multiplex PCR was the method, and the copy in TCRdb shows in-frame clones only, minus some. This table holds tens of thousands of clones, around 80% found once. A note on this clone: Its specificity is unknown.

The CDR3 consists of 13 residues. The germline V gene encodes CDR1 SGHRS and CDR2 YFSETQ. The V gene lost 2 bases and the J gene lost 5 bases, with 11 bases spanning the gap. The receptor's source is an adult with an advanced solid tumor such as melanoma, head and neck, liver or kidney cancer. The V call is TRBV5-1, the J call TRBJ2-7, with D unresolved. The specimen was CD4+ or CD8+ T cells sorted from blood, collected in a trial of the OX40 agonist ivuxolimab. This CDR3 is CASSFPGLNEQYF. The CDR3 nucleotides read TGCGCCAGCAGCTTTCCAGGCCTAAACGAGCAGTACTTC.